Listed here are 20 T cell receptor beta chains from one sample, sequenced in a study of OX40 agonist ivuxolimab in advanced cancers. Library method: the immunoSEQ multiplex PCR assay. Held by TCRdb, this immuneACCESS table contains in-frame sequences only and omits some clones. Under half of the omission traces to an unresolved V gene where checked; the cause of the rest is unknown. The sample records around 85,000 clones, roughly nine tenths of which are singletons. Of the sample, around 1.5% is held by the ten largest clones. This sample comprised CD4+ or CD8+ T cells sorted from blood, obtained in a trial of the OX40 agonist ivuxolimab. The source is an adult with an advanced solid tumor such as melanoma, head and neck, liver or kidney cancer.

This chain connects TRBV9 to TRBJ2-5; D gene uncertain. Germline V CDR1 and CDR2: SGDLS, YYNGEE. This CDR3 is 16 amino acids long. V shed 2 bases and J shed 7 bases, with 21 bases lying between them. The chain's CDR3 is CASSVSPGSGGGTQYF. In DNA form, the CDR3 reads TGTGCCAGCAGCGTTAGCCCGGGTTCCGGCGGTGGGACCCAGTACTTC.

For this clone: At one end, the junction sequence differs from germline, possibly due to a read error. This chain uses TRBV5-4 with TRBJ2-7, with 8 bases lining up with TRBD1. CDR3 length: 14 residues. Per germline, CDR1 SGHNT and CDR2 YYREEE (reference sequence). This CDR3 reads CASSGYRGSSEQYF. The DNA of the CDR3 is TGTGCCAGCAGCGGCTACAGGGGGTCCTCCGAGCAGTACTTC.

The rearrangement links TRBV7-8 to TRBJ2-2; D gene uncertain. The CDR3 contains 11 residues. The germline V gene has CDR1 SGHVS and CDR2 FQNEAQ. The germline V and J ends were trimmed by 3 bases and 7 bases, with 3 bases remaining between them. Here the CDR3 DNA reads TGTGCCAGCAGCTTCGACGGGGAGCTGTTTTTT. Amino acids: CASSFDGELFF.

V and J are TRBV5-4 and TRBJ1-4, with a weak D call TRBD1 (5 bases). CDR3 length: 14 residues. The ends were cut back, 0 bases at V and 7 bases at J, with 10 bases in the middle. Germline V gene data show CDR1 as SGHNT and CDR2 as YYREEE (reference sequence). CDR3 protein: CASSLVGEGEKLFF. The CDR3 nucleotides are TGTGCCAGCAGCTTGGTGGGGGAAGGTGAAAAACTGTTTTTT.

The chain carries TRBV4-1 and TRBJ2-3, with TRBD2 matching over 12 bases. V dropped 4 bases and J dropped 0; count of bases not matched to a gene: 2. Looked up from germline, CDR1 is MGHRA and CDR2 is YSYEKL. This CDR3 region has 16 residues. CDR3 in amino acids: CASSRGLAGSTDTQYF. Written as DNA, the CDR3 is TGCGCCAGCAGCCGCGGACTAGCGGGGAGCACAGATACGCAGTATTTT.

This clone was recorded only once. The chain joins TRBV19 to TRBJ1-2, with a weak D call TRBD1 (6 bases). CDR3 length: 15 residues. CDR1 LNHDA and CDR2 SQIVND come from the germline V gene (reference sequence). The ends were cut back, 5 bases at V and 7 bases at J, with 20 bases in the middle. In DNA form, the CDR3 reads TGTGCCAGTAGTGCGGACAGTTCTGGACGTGTTGGCTACACCTTC. It codes for CASSADSSGRVGYTF.

The chain joins TRBV5-1 to TRBJ2-1, with TRBD2 matching over 12 bases. V trimming: 4 bases; J trimming: 10 bases; junction bases outside the gene matches: 9. The CDR3 runs to 15 residues. Germline V lookup: CDR1 SGHRS, CDR2 YFSETQ. This chain's CDR3 is CASSQTSGRIWEQFF. The CDR3 nucleotides read TGCGCCAGCAGCCAGACTAGCGGGAGAATTTGGGAGCAGTTCTTC.

The V gene is TRBV6-1, the J gene TRBJ2-2, with no clear D. Germline loops: CDR1 MNHNS, CDR2 SASEGT. This CDR3 region has 14 residues. V lost 2 bases and J lost 5, with 9 bases in between. The CDR3 is CASSELTATGELFF. CDR3 coding DNA: TGTGCCAGCAGTGAATTGACCGCTACCGGGGAGCTGTTTTTT.

V gene TRBV5-6 combines with J gene TRBJ2-3, with 8 bases identical to TRBD2. Germline CDR1 SGHDT, CDR2 YYEEEE. The CDR3 covers 15 residues. The junction had 7 bases not matched to a gene; V was cut back by 1 base and J by 6 bases. CDR3 in amino acids: CASSLTSGKRDTQYF. CDR3 bases: TGTGCCAGCAGCTTGACTAGCGGTAAGAGGGATACGCAGTATTTT.

J is TRBJ2-1 and V is TRBV5-1; the D is unclear. Germline lookup yields CDR1 SGHRS and CDR2 YFSETQ. The V and J ends lost 4 bases and 0 bases respectively, with 11 bases between them. The CDR3 spans 15 residues. The CDR3 spells CASSPTDGSYNEQFF. The CDR3, as DNA: TGCGCCAGCAGCCCTACGGACGGCTCCTACAATGAGCAGTTCTTC. The variable domain in full, completed from reference TRBV5-1 and TRBJ2-1, reads KAGVTQTPRYLIKTRGQQVTLSCSPISGHRSVSWYQQTPGQGLQFLFEYFSETQRNKGNFPGRFSGRQFSNSRSEMNVSTLELGDSALYLCASSPTDGSYNEQFFGPGTRLTVL.

The V call is TRBV7-3, the J call TRBJ1-2, with 7 bases lining up with TRBD1. The V and J ends lost 5 bases and 3 bases, in that order; junction bases with no gene match: 9. The CDR3 runs 15 residues. Germline lookup yields CDR1 SGHTA and CDR2 FQGTGA. CDR3 residues: CASSPGTAPYYGYTF. The CDR3 DNA is TGTGCCAGCAGCCCAGGGACAGCGCCTTACTATGGCTACACCTTC.

This clone appeared a single time. The chain links TRBV14 to TRBJ1-2; D call uncertain. The CDR3 length is 17 residues. Germline lookup yields CDR1 SGHDN and CDR2 FVKESK. V lost 1 base and J lost 0, with 15 bases in between. The CDR3, as DNA: TGTGCCAGCAGCCAAGCACAACTGCACTCAGCTAACTATGGCTACACCTTC. Translated: CASSQAQLHSANYGYTF. The complete variable domain, with remaining parts taken from reference TRBV14 and TRBJ1-2, reads EAGVTQFPSHSVIEKGQTVTLRCDPISGHDNLYWYRRVMGKEIKFLLHFVKESKQDESGMPNNRFLAERTGGTYSTLKVQPAELEDSGVYFCASSQAQLHSANYGYTFGSGTRLTVV.

V usage is TRBV9 and J usage is TRBJ2-3; TRBD2 aligns across 12 bases. Germline-derived CDR1 and CDR2 are SGDLS and YYNGEE. The CDR3 sequence is 16 residues long. The junction had 8 bases not matched to a gene; V was cut back by 5 bases and J by 4 bases. The CDR3 nucleotides are TGTGCCAGCAGGGGCGAGCTAGCGGGAGGGCCAGATACGCAGTATTTT. This encodes CASRGELAGGPDTQYF.

The chain couples TRBV7-9 to TRBJ2-6; TRBD1 is a possible D gene (6 bases). Trimming left V 10 bases short and J 1 base short, with 14 bases between. The CDR3 has 15 residues. Germline CDR1 and CDR2: SEHNR and FQNEAQ (reference sequence). The CDR3 nucleotides are TGTGCCATCAAAAAGGGGGTTTCTGGGGCCAACGTCCTGACTTTC. Its protein product is CAIKKGVSGANVLTF.

The chain links TRBV6-5 to TRBJ2-2; TRBD2 agrees at 9 bases. With V trimmed by 6 bases and J by 1 base, 3 bases remained unmatched. The CDR3 consists of 15 residues. Germline CDR1 is MNHEY and CDR2 is SVGAGI. This CDR3 reads CASRTTSGNTGELFF. The CDR3 bases are TGTGCCAGCAGGACGACTAGCGGGAACACCGGGGAGCTGTTTTTT.

The chain combines TRBV20-1 with TRBJ1-2; D not resolved. The CDR3 is made up of 11 amino acids. Germline V gene data show CDR1 as DFQATT and CDR2 as SNEGSKA (reference sequence). With 7 bases removed from V and 6 bases from J, the gap between germline ends came to 12 bases. The CDR3 protein is CSVWAVHGYTF. CDR3 sequence (DNA): TGCAGTGTTTGGGCAGTCCATGGCTACACCTTC.

This chain links TRBV7-2 with TRBJ2-5, with 7 nucleotides matching TRBD2. J gave up 3 bases and V 5 bases, and 9 bases lay outside the gene matches. This CDR3 has 15 residues. Germline CDR1 SGHTA, CDR2 FQGNSA. This CDR3 reads CASSPLGLAEETQYF. The CDR3 DNA reads as TGTGCCAGCAGCCCACTGGGGCTAGCGGAAGAGACCCAGTACTTC.

V usage is TRBV11-2 and J usage is TRBJ2-6; unclear D gene. There are 16 residues in the CDR3. V lost 1 base, J lost 0 bases, and 7 bases lay in between. The germline gives CDR1 SGHAT, CDR2 FQNNGV. For the CDR3, the DNA is TGTGCCAGCAGCTTAGGACCGGCCTCTGGGGCCAACGTCCTGACTTTC. Amino acids: CASSLGPASGANVLTF.

This clone is a singleton in its sample. This sequence joins TRBV27 and TRBJ1-1; no firm D call. CDR1 and CDR2 from the germline V gene are MNHEY and SMNVEV (reference sequence). Trimming stripped 3 bases from V and 1 base from J, with 6 bases between. This CDR3 region has 13 residues. Here the CDR3 DNA reads TGTGCCAGCAGTTTCAAAGGGAACACTGAAGCTTTCTTT. Its protein product is CASSFKGNTEAFF.

J is TRBJ2-2 and V is TRBV7-2, with D perhaps matching TRBD2 (6 bases). Germline CDR1 and CDR2: SGHTA and FQGNSA. Trimming removed 9 bases from V and 1 base from J, with 12 bases in between. CDR3 size: 14 residues. The CDR3 protein is CASLEGMNTGELFF. DNA of the CDR3: TGTGCCAGTTTGGAGGGTATGAACACCGGGGAGCTGTTTTTT. Filled out from reference TRBV7-2 and TRBJ2-2, the complete variable domain reads GAGVSQSPSNKVTEKGKDVELRCDPISGHTALYWYRQSLGQGLEFLIYFQGNSAPDKSGLPSDRFSAERTGGSVSTLTIQRTQQEDSAVYLCASLEGMNTGELFFGEGSRLTVL.